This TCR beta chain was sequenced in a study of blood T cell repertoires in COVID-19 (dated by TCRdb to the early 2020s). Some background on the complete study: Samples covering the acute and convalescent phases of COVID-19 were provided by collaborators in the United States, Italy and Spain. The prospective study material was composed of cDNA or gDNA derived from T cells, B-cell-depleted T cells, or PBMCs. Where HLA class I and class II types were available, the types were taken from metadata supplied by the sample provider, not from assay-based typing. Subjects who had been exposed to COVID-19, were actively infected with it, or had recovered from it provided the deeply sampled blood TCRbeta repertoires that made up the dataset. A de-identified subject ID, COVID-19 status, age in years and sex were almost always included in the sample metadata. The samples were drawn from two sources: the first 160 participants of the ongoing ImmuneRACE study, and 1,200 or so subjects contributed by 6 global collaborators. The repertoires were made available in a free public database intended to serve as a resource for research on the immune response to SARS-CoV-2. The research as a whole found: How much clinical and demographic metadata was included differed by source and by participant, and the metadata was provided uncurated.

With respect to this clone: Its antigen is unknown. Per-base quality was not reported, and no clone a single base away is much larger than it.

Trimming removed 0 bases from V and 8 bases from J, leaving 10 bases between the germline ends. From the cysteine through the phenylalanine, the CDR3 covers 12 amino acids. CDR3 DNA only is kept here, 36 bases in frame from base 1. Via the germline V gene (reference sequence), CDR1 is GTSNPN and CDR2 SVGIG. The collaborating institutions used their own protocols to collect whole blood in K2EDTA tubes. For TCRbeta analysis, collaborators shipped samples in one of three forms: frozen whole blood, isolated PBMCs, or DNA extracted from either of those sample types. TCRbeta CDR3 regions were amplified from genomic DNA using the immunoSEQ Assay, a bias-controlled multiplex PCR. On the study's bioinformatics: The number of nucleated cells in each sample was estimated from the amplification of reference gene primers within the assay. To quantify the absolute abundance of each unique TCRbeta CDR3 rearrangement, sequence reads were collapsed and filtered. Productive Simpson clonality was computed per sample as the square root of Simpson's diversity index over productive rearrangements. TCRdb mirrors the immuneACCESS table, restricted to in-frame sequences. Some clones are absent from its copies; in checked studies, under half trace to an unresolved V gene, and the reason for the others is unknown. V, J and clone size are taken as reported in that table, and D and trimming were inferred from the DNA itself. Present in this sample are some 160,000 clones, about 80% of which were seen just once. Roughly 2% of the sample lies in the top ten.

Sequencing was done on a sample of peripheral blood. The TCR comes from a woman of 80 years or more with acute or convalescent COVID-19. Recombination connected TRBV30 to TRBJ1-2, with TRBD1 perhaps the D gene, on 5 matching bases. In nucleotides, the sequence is TGTGCCTGGAGTGTGTCAGGGTACGGCTACACCTTC. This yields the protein CAWSVSGYGYTF.